This T cell receptor (beta chain) was identified during a study of blood T cell repertoires in COVID-19 (dated by TCRdb to about 2020). Background for the entire study: Samples from collaborators originated in the United States, Italy and Spain and spanned both the acute and convalescent phases of COVID-19. The material from the prospective study consisted of cDNA or gDNA derived from T cells, B-cell-depleted T cells, or PBMCs. Subjects who had been exposed to COVID-19, were actively infected with it, or had recovered from it provided the deeply sampled blood TCRbeta repertoires that made up the dataset. A freely available public database, intended as a resource for researchers studying the immune response to SARS-CoV-2, is where the repertoires were released. The samples were drawn from the first 160 participants of the ongoing ImmuneRACE study and from over 950 subjects provided by 6 global collaborators. Sample metadata almost always included a de-identified subject ID, COVID-19 status, age in years and sex. Where available, HLA class I and class II types were taken from metadata supplied by the sample provider and were not determined by assay-based typing. Study-wide findings and limitations: The amount of clinical and demographic metadata varied by source and participant and was provided uncurated.

Taken from the germline V gene, the CDR1 and CDR2 loops are SGHTA and FQGTGA. The CDR3 contains 16 residues, cysteine and phenylalanine counted. Kept here is only the CDR3 DNA, which spans 48 bases and is read in frame from base 1. V and J are trimmed by 2 bases and 6 bases, and the gene matches miss 10 bases of the junction. The collaborating institutions used their own protocols to collect whole blood in K2EDTA tubes. For TCRbeta analysis, collaborators shipped samples as frozen whole blood, isolated PBMCs, or DNA extracted from either of those sample types. A remark on this clone: The clone's antigen remains unknown. Per-nucleotide qualities are absent, and no much larger clonotype sits a single base away.

TCRbeta CDR3 regions were amplified from genomic DNA using the immunoSEQ Assay, a bias-controlled multiplex PCR. The authors' pipeline ran thus. The number of nucleated cells in each sample was estimated from the amplification of reference gene primers within the assay. To quantify the absolute abundance of each unique TCRbeta CDR3 rearrangement, sequence reads were collapsed and filtered. For each sample, productive Simpson clonality was calculated as the square root of Simpson's diversity index across productive rearrangements. TCRdb's version of the immuneACCESS table is confined to in-frame rearrangements and falls short of the full clone set. An unresolved V gene accounts for under half of the shortfall where checked; the remainder is of unknown origin. V and J calls and clone size follow that table, whereas D and trimming were derived from the DNA. This sample comprises over 250,000 clones, around 90% of them detected only once. The ten most abundant clones make up roughly 2.3% of the sample.

The source is a man aged 50-59 years with acute or convalescent COVID-19. The sequencing sample was made of peripheral blood. Recombination connected TRBV7-3 to TRBJ2-3; 8 central bases correspond to TRBD2. The nucleotides are TGTGCCAGCAGCTTAGGCCCTCAGCGGGGGATGGATACGCAGTATTTT. It translates as CASSLGPQRGMDTQYF.